These 17 T cell receptor beta chains were all obtained from the same sample, sequenced in a study of blood T cell repertoires in COVID-19. Only in-frame clones appear in the TCRdb table, and some are missing; sequencing was by immunoSEQ multiplex PCR. The sample includes around 80,000 clones, about 80% of them seen just once. The sequenced material came from peripheral blood. The receptors shown here come from a man between 50 and 59 years old with active or convalescent COVID-19.

This clone appeared once. The CDR3 sequence is CASSLSGSGEQYF. The CDR3 DNA follows: TGTGCCAGCAGCTTATCGGGTTCTGGGGAGCAGTACTTC. The chain is built from TRBV11-3 and TRBJ2-7; no definite D call. CDR3 length equals 13 residues. Germline CDR1 and CDR2: SGHNT and YENEEA. V lost 2 bases to trimming and J lost 7 bases, with 12 bases between them.

This clone has only one observation. This CDR3 is CASSRTQGPTDTQYF. The CDR3 DNA sequence: TGCGCCAGCAGCCGGACGCAGGGCCCCACAGATACGCAGTATTTT. The J gene is TRBJ2-3, the V gene TRBV5-1; D may be TRBD1 (5 bases). V was clipped by 4 bases and J by 2 bases, with 14 bases between them. The CDR3 covers 15 residues. Looked up from germline, CDR1 is SGHRS and CDR2 is YFSETQ.

This clone has a handful of counts. The chain combines TRBV15 with TRBJ2-7, with TRBD1 as a possible D gene (5 bases). CDR3 size: 14 residues. Germline V gene sequence: CDR1 LNHNV, CDR2 YYDKDF (reference sequence). V shed 1 base and J shed 6 bases, with 13 bases lying between them. In DNA, the CDR3 is TGTGCCACCAGCAGAGGAGGCAGGGCGGTCGAGCAGTACTTC. Its protein is CATSRGGRAVEQYF.

This chain connects TRBV20-1 to TRBJ2-3; perhaps TRBD1 as D (5 bases). Looked up from germline, CDR1 is DFQATT and CDR2 is SNEGSKA (reference sequence). V was trimmed by 6 bases and J by 5 bases, leaving 6 bases between them. This CDR3 is 10 amino acids long. The DNA for the CDR3 is TGCAGTGCGGGGCGAGATACGCAGTATTTT. Protein sequence: CSAGRDTQYF.

CDR3 loop: CASSEAHGGEQYF. Written as DNA, the CDR3 is TGTGCCAGCAGTGAAGCGCATGGGGGGGAGCAGTACTTC. This rearrangement joins TRBV6-1 to TRBJ2-7, with TRBD2 as a possible D gene (6 bases). Germline V gene data show CDR1 as MNHNS and CDR2 as SASEGT. V lost 0 bases and J 7 bases, leaving 10 bases between the germline ends. The CDR3 runs 13 residues.

The V gene is TRBV14, the J gene TRBJ2-3, with 11 bases aligning to TRBD1. Germline V gene data show CDR1 as SGHDN and CDR2 as FVKESK. The V and J ends lost 4 bases and 2 bases, in that order; junction bases with no gene match: 5. CDR3 size: 16 residues. The CDR3 DNA is TGTGCCAGCAGCCGCGGACAGGGGGCGTACACAGATACGCAGTATTTT. It encodes CASSRGQGAYTDTQYF. Full variable domain (rest looked up from reference TRBV14 and TRBJ2-3): EAGVTQFPSHSVIEKGQTVTLRCDPISGHDNLYWYRRVMGKEIKFLLHFVKESKQDESGMPNNRFLAERTGGTYSTLKVQPAELEDSGVYFCASSRGQGAYTDTQYFGPGTRLTVL.

J is TRBJ2-7 and V is TRBV7-3; 8 bases map to TRBD1. Unmatched junction bases numbered 10, after V lost 5 bases and J lost 4 bases. The CDR3 consists of 15 residues. Germline V lookup: CDR1 SGHTA, CDR2 FQGTGA. DNA of the CDR3: TGTGCCAGCAGCCAAGGGACAGGCATGGGGTACGAGCAGTACTTC. It translates to CASSQGTGMGYEQYF.

The CDR3 coding sequence is TGTGCCACCAGCAGAGATCGAGGAGAGCCCCAGCATTTT. Translated, it gives CATSRDRGEPQHF. V usage is TRBV15 and J usage is TRBJ1-5; no clear D. The CDR3 contains 13 residues. Germline V gene lookup returns CDR1 LNHNV and CDR2 YYDKDF (reference sequence). V lost 0 bases and J 8 bases, leaving 8 bases between the germline ends.

The rearrangement joins TRBV18 to TRBJ2-6, with 8 bases lining up with TRBD2. Germline CDR1 is KGHSH and CDR2 is LQKENI. V trimming: 2 bases; J trimming: 3 bases; junction bases outside the gene matches: 9. CDR3 length: 18 residues. As DNA, the CDR3 is TGTGCCAGCTCACCAACCGGGGGGGCTGTTGTTGGGGCCAACGTCCTGACTTTC. Translating it yields CASSPTGGAVVGANVLTF.

In this sample, this clone turned up once. The chain links TRBV27 to TRBJ1-1; weak D call: TRBD1 (6 bases). Germline CDR1 MNHEY, CDR2 SMNVEV (reference sequence). This CDR3 has 15 residues. V lost 6 bases and J lost 5, with 19 bases in between. CDR3 protein: CASRLTRQVTTEAFF. The DNA for the CDR3 is TGTGCCAGCAGACTTACACGACAGGTAACGACTGAAGCTTTCTTT.

The chain joins TRBV21-1 to TRBJ2-5; TRBD1 was called by the table and not checked on the DNA. TRBV21-1 is given as a pseudogene. This CDR3 contains 14 residues. In DNA, the CDR3 is TGTGCCAGCAGCAGACGGCAGGGGGAAGAGACCCAGTACTTC. Its protein product is CASSRRQGEETQYF.

The V and J genes are TRBV4-2 and TRBJ2-3, with 16 nucleotides matching TRBD2. V trimming: 4 bases; J trimming: 4 bases; junction bases outside the gene matches: 14. The CDR3 covers 20 residues. Germline V lookup: CDR1 LGHNA, CDR2 YNFKEQ. The CDR3 DNA follows: TGTGCCAGCAGCCTACGCGGGACTAGCGGGGGGGGAGGGCTTCCAGATACGCAGTATTTT. Its translation: CASSLRGTSGGGGLPDTQYF.

The gene calls are TRBV19 and TRBJ1-1; D is ambiguous. V was cut by 3 bases and J by 4 bases, with 12 bases left in between. Germline V CDR1 and CDR2: LNHDA, SQIVND (reference sequence). The CDR3 covers 14 residues. The CDR3 is CASSMNGGATEAFF. In nucleotides, the CDR3 is TGTGCCAGTAGTATGAACGGCGGAGCCACTGAAGCTTTCTTT.

This sequence joins TRBV5-4 and TRBJ2-5; 7 bases fit TRBD1. With V trimmed by 2 bases and J by 5 bases, 3 bases remained unmatched. CDR1 and CDR2 from the germline V gene are SGHNT and YYREEE (reference sequence). The CDR3 length is 13 residues. The DNA of the CDR3 is TGTGCCAGCAGCTTAAAGGGGGCGGAGACCCAGTACTTC. Translated: CASSLKGAETQYF.

The chain links TRBV12-5 to TRBJ2-5; 11 positions match TRBD1. In germline, CDR1 is LGHNT, CDR2 FRNRAP. CDR3 length equals 14 residues. J gave up 5 bases and V 5 bases, and 4 bases lay outside the gene matches. The CDR3 sequence is CASGAGTGGETQYF. The CDR3 nucleotides are TGTGCTAGTGGTGCGGGGACAGGGGGGGAGACCCAGTACTTC.

The chain has TRBV6-5 and TRBJ2-3, with D possibly being TRBD1 (6 bases). The CDR3 length is 14 residues. Germline V gives CDR1 MNHEY, CDR2 SVGAGI. V was trimmed by 6 bases and J by 2 bases, leaving 12 bases between them. The CDR3 loop is CASRRTATTDTQYF. The CDR3 region has the DNA TGTGCCAGCAGACGGACAGCTACCACAGATACGCAGTATTTT.

Note on this clone: The sample carries other DNA sequences with the same CDR3. This sequence joins TRBV10-3 and TRBJ2-7, with D maybe TRBD1 (6 bases). From germline, CDR1 is ENHRY and CDR2 SYGVKD. The V gene lost 4 bases and the J gene lost 5 bases, with 18 bases spanning the gap. The CDR3 loop spans 15 amino acids. CDR3 sequence reads: CAISGGTGKGHEQYF. CDR3 nucleotide sequence: TGTGCCATCAGTGGGGGAACAGGGAAGGGCCACGAGCAGTACTTC.